Below are 24 T cell receptor beta chains sequenced from a single sample in a study of response to subunit inactivated influenza vaccine. A single record per CDR3 protein comes from TCRdb applying MiXCR to the RT-PCR reads. Of around 170,000 distinct CDR3 sequences listed, about 10% were seen once; the top ten hold roughly a third. The source material was CD8+ T cells sorted from PBMCs, sampled 23 months after vaccination. The receptors were gathered from a man aged 45 to 75 who received an inactivated influenza vaccine.

The CDR3 is CASSTPATSYNEQFF. The CDR3 bases are TGTGCCAGCAGTACCCCGGCCACCTCCTACAATGAGCAGTTCTTC. The chain combines TRBV12-3 or TRBV12-4 with TRBJ2-1; no definite D call. V was cut by 5 bases and J by 0 bases, with 11 bases left in between. The CDR3 is made up of 15 amino acids.

The gene calls are TRBV28 and TRBJ2-2; D may be TRBD2 (6 bases). This CDR3 is 15 amino acids long. V lost 3 bases, J lost 4 bases, and 12 bases lay in between. Per germline, CDR1 MDHEN and CDR2 SYDVKM. The CDR3 reads CASSLGQGGTGELFF. In DNA, the CDR3 is TGTGCCAGCAGTTTGGGGCAGGGAGGCACCGGGGAGCTGTTTTTT. Complete variable domain (other parts from reference TRBV28 and TRBJ2-2): DVKVTQSSRYLVKRTGEKVFLECVQDMDHENMFWYRQDPGLGLRLIYFSYDVKMKEKGDIPEGYSVSREKKERFSLILESASTNQTSMYLCASSLGQGGTGELFFGEGSRLTVL.

The V and J genes are TRBV7-2 and TRBJ2-1; 9 bases line up with TRBD2. V dropped 1 base and J dropped 8; count of bases not matched to a gene: 9. The germline gives CDR1 SGHTA, CDR2 FQGNSA. The CDR3 consists of 16 residues. CDR3 residues: CASSLGLAGKVDEQFF. CDR3 nucleotide sequence: TGTGCCAGCAGCTTAGGGCTAGCGGGGAAGGTAGATGAGCAGTTCTTC.

The rearrangement links TRBV19 to TRBJ1-1, with D unclear. The V and J ends lost 8 bases and 1 base respectively, with 8 bases between them. From germline, CDR1 is LNHDA and CDR2 SQIVND (reference sequence). CDR3 length: 12 residues. The CDR3 DNA is TGTGCCAGTGGCCCAGGGAACACTGAAGCTTTCTTT. Its protein product is CASGPGNTEAFF. The whole variable domain, remainder taken from reference TRBV19 and TRBJ1-1, is DGGITQSPKYLFRKEGQNVTLSCEQNLNHDAMYWYRQDPGQGLRLIYYSQIVNDFQKGDIAEGYSVSREKKESFPLTVTSAQKNPTAFYLCASGPGNTEAFFGQGTRLTVV.

This clonotype was seen only a few times. The rearrangement joins TRBV6-5 to TRBJ2-1, with D unresolved. CDR1 is MNHEY, CDR2 SVGAGI, per germline. V lost 0 bases and J 8 bases, leaving 8 bases between the germline ends. The CDR3 is made up of 13 amino acids. The CDR3 loop reads CASSYSTSHEQFF. The CDR3 DNA follows: TGTGCCAGCAGTTACTCCACTTCGCATGAGCAGTTCTTC.

This clonotype was seen a handful of times. The V and J genes are TRBV7-9 and TRBJ2-7; D remains ambiguous. Trimming cost V 3 bases and J 4 bases, with 4 bases left between them. CDR1 is SEHNR and CDR2 is FQNEAQ in the germline V gene (reference sequence). The CDR3 length is 11 residues. The CDR3 region is CASSFTYEQYF. CDR3 nucleotides: TGTGCCAGCAGCTTCACATACGAGCAGTACTTC.

In this sample, this clonotype turned up a few times. The rearrangement uses TRBV6-2 or TRBV6-3 and TRBJ2-1; 10 nucleotides line up with TRBD2. The CDR3 has 16 residues. V gave up 6 bases and J gave up 5 bases; unmatched junction bases: 10. The germline V gene encodes CDR1 MNHEY and CDR2 SVGEGT. The CDR3 is CASRQLGTSVHNEQFF. The CDR3 nucleotides are TGTGCCAGCAGGCAACTTGGGACTAGCGTTCACAATGAGCAGTTCTTC.

The chain joins TRBV29-1 to TRBJ1-2; no clear D. This CDR3 is 11 amino acids long. V gave up 6 bases and J gave up 4 bases, with 9 bases separating them. CDR1 SQVTM and CDR2 ANQGSEA come from the germline V gene. CDR3 loop: CSVPMGYGYTF. The DNA of the CDR3 is TGCAGCGTGCCCATGGGCTATGGCTACACCTTC.

The chain uses TRBV28 and TRBJ1-6; D uncertain. Germline V gene data show CDR1 as MDHEN and CDR2 as SYDVKM. Between the trimmed V and J ends, which lost 5 bases and 3 bases, there was a span of 11 bases. The CDR3 loop spans 15 amino acids. This CDR3 is CASSPPGDYNSPLHF. The CDR3 region has the DNA TGTGCCAGCAGTCCGCCCGGTGACTATAATTCACCCCTCCACTTT.

The rearrangement links TRBV9 to TRBJ2-2, with 9 bases identical to TRBD2. V dropped 2 bases and J dropped 1; count of bases not matched to a gene: 0. Germline V gene data show CDR1 as SGDLS and CDR2 as YYNGEE. The CDR3 consists of 15 residues. The CDR3 loop is CASSVTSGNTGELFF. The CDR3 coding sequence is TGTGCCAGCAGCGTGACTAGCGGGAACACCGGGGAGCTGTTTTTT.

There are many counts of this clonotype. The chain is built from TRBV25-1 and TRBJ2-3; D remains unclear. This CDR3 has 13 amino acids. V lost 10 bases and J 0 bases, leaving 11 bases between the germline ends. CDR1 and CDR2 from the germline V gene are MGHDK and SYGVNS. The CDR3 DNA is TGTGCCACCCTGAAGGGTAGCACAGATACGCAGTATTTT. Translating gives CATLKGSTDTQYF.

The table lists this clonotype with many counts. The V and J genes are TRBV6-2 or TRBV6-3 and TRBJ1-5; no reliable D call. Germline lookup yields CDR1 MNHEY and CDR2 SVGEGT. This CDR3 spans 13 amino acids. V gave up 1 base and J gave up 0 bases, with 1 base separating them. CDR3 coding DNA: TGTGCCAGCAGTTACTATAGCAATCAGCCCCAGCATTTT. This encodes CASSYYSNQPQHF.

The chain joins TRBV12-3 or TRBV12-4 to TRBJ2-1; maybe TRBD2 (6 bases). The CDR3 length is 13 residues. V lost 8 bases and J 6 bases, leaving 14 bases between the germline ends. Written as DNA, the CDR3 is TGTGCCAGCGCCGGGACTTTGGTCAATGAGCAGTTCTTC. Translation: CASAGTLVNEQFF.

This chain uses TRBV28 with TRBJ2-7, with 9 bases aligning to TRBD2. The J segment lost 4 bases and the V segment lost 6 bases, leaving 7 bases of the junction unmatched. CDR1 MDHEN and CDR2 SYDVKM come from the germline V gene. This CDR3 contains 14 residues. This CDR3 is CASRKREVQYEQYF. The CDR3 nucleotides are TGTGCCAGCAGGAAGCGGGAGGTTCAGTACGAGCAGTACTTC. The whole variable domain, remainder taken from reference TRBV28 and TRBJ2-7, is DVKVTQSSRYLVKRTGEKVFLECVQDMDHENMFWYRQDPGLGLRLIYFSYDVKMKEKGDIPEGYSVSREKKERFSLILESASTNQTSMYLCASRKREVQYEQYFGPGTRLTVT.

Details on this clonotype: A read error may explain this, as a much larger clone is one base away. This rearrangement joins TRBV5-5 to TRBJ2-5; D tentatively fits TRBD1 or TRBD2 (5 bases each). The germline gives CDR1 SGHKS, CDR2 YYEKEE (reference sequence). V was pared by 4 bases and J by 1 base, with 11 bases between. The CDR3 length is 14 residues. The CDR3 nucleotides are TGTGCCAGCAGCCCGGGGCCTATCCAAGAGACCCAGTACTTC. It translates to CASSPGPIQETQYF.

This clonotype has more than one count but fewer than ten. The J gene is TRBJ2-7, the V gene TRBV12-3 or TRBV12-4; no definite D call. The CDR3 covers 12 residues. V lost 3 bases to trimming and J lost 3 bases, with 6 bases between them. The CDR3 sequence is CASSFPHYEQYF. The CDR3 nucleotides are TGTGCCAGCAGTTTCCCCCACTACGAGCAGTACTTC.

This chain connects TRBV5-1 to TRBJ2-2; TRBD1 matches at 8 bases. The CDR3 covers 16 residues. The germline CDR1 and CDR2 sequences are SGHRS and YFSETQ. Germline trimming cut 5 bases from V and 4 bases from J; bases unmatched to any gene: 10. The CDR3 is CASSSVGTGPTGELFF. The CDR3 bases are TGCGCCAGCAGTTCTGTCGGGACAGGCCCCACCGGGGAGCTGTTTTTT.

This clonotype was found many times. This chain connects TRBV20-1 to TRBJ2-1; D is possibly TRBD2 (6 bases). The germline V gene has CDR1 DFQATT and CDR2 SNEGSKA (reference sequence). The CDR3 totals 15 residues. Between the trimmed V and J ends, which lost 3 bases and 10 bases, there was a span of 22 bases. The CDR3 nucleotides are TGCAGTGCTAGGAGTAGTAGGGACTGGACCAACGAGCAGTTCTTC. It specifies CSARSSRDWTNEQFF.

This clonotype was seen once. The J gene is TRBJ2-5, the V gene TRBV7-6; TRBD1 aligns across 11 bases. The CDR3 is 15 residues long. After removal of 1 base from V and 4 bases from J, the junction contained 2 bases not matched to a gene. In germline, CDR1 is SGHVS, CDR2 FNYEAQ. The CDR3 DNA is TGTGCCAGCAGCTTAGGGACAGGGGGCCCAGAGACCCAGTACTTC. Amino acids: CASSLGTGGPETQYF.

There are a few counts of this clonotype. The chain uses TRBV27 and TRBJ2-7, with D possibly TRBD1 on 6 matching bases. The CDR3 spans 16 residues. V was clipped by 0 bases and J by 0 bases, with 12 bases between them. The V gene's germline CDR1 is MNHEY and CDR2 SMNVEV (reference sequence). The CDR3 protein is CASSLSWTESSYEQYF. The CDR3 nucleotides are TGTGCCAGCAGTTTATCCTGGACAGAGAGCTCCTACGAGCAGTACTTC.

This clonotype was picked up many times. The chain employs TRBV4-3 and TRBJ2-7, with D perhaps TRBD2 (5 bases). Germline V CDR1 and CDR2: LGHNA, YSLEER. V lost 0 bases and J 2 bases, leaving 14 bases between the germline ends. The CDR3 has 16 amino acids. In DNA form, the CDR3 reads TGCGCCAGCAGCCAAGATGTTTTCGGGGAAACCTACGAGCAGTACTTC. Translation: CASSQDVFGETYEQYF.

This clonotype was seen a handful of times. J is TRBJ2-7 and V is TRBV9; D unclear. V was shortened by 3 bases and J by 7 bases, with 8 bases between the two germline ends. Germline V CDR1 and CDR2: SGDLS, YYNGEE. The CDR3 is made up of 11 amino acids. The CDR3 DNA follows: TGTGCCAGCAGCGGAGACGGGGAGCAGTACTTC. The encoded protein is CASSGDGEQYF.

This clonotype was counted at least ten times. V usage is TRBV19 and J usage is TRBJ2-7; TRBD1 is a possible D gene (6 bases). The ends were cut back, 2 bases at V and 3 bases at J, with 11 bases in the middle. The CDR3 extends over 14 amino acids. Germline CDR1 is LNHDA and CDR2 is SQIVND (reference sequence). The CDR3 coding sequence is TGTGCCAGTAGTATACAGGGGAGCAGCTACGAGCAGTACTTC. Its protein is CASSIQGSSYEQYF.

The chain carries TRBV28 and TRBJ2-2; D is undetermined. The CDR3 is 13 amino acids. Trimming took 8 bases from V and 0 from J, leaving 7 bases between them. In germline, CDR1 is MDHEN, CDR2 SYDVKM. The CDR3 DNA reads TGTGCCAGCGGGATTGCGAACACCGGGGAGCTGTTTTTT. The encoded protein is CASGIANTGELFF.